These 16 T cell receptor beta chains were sequenced from one sample in a study of long-term antiretroviral therapy in people with HIV. At the survey level, the v3.0 immunoSEQ assay was run. The data were produced by immunoSEQ multiplex PCR, yet TCRdb's version contains in-frame clones alone and is incomplete. The profile shows about 21,000 clones, around four fifths of them singletons. The sample was unsorted PBMCs, taken 1.9 years after starting antiretroviral therapy. The receptors were sampled from a woman in her forties or fifties with HIV.

This clone was picked up one time. The chain joins TRBV5-5 to TRBJ2-7, with D tentatively TRBD2 (6 bases). Germline CDR1 SGHKS, CDR2 YYEKEE (reference sequence). The V end lost 0 bases, the J end lost 4 bases, and 20 bases lay between the germline ends. The CDR3 is 17 residues long. The DNA for the CDR3 is TGTGCCAGCAGCTTGGCCCCCGTAATAGCGGATTTATACGAGCAGTACTTC. Protein: CASSLAPVIADLYEQYF.

The chain joins TRBV7-2 to TRBJ1-1; 7 bases line up with TRBD1. Germline trimming cut 1 base from V and 5 bases from J; bases unmatched to any gene: 7. The CDR3 covers 15 residues. The germline CDR1 and CDR2 sequences are SGHTA and FQGNSA. CDR3 nucleotide sequence: TGTGCCAGCAGCTTAGTAGGGGGCGCAGGGACTGAAGCTTTCTTT. Translated: CASSLVGGAGTEAFF.

The rearrangement uses TRBV9 and TRBJ1-2; the D is unclear. The CDR3 is made up of 12 amino acids. Between the trimmed V and J ends, which lost 6 bases and 4 bases, there was a span of 10 bases. Germline V lookup: CDR1 SGDLS, CDR2 YYNGEE. The CDR3 bases are TGTGCCAGCAAAGGGATTTCCTATGGCTACACCTTC. It yields the protein CASKGISYGYTF.

The chain employs TRBV7-2 and TRBJ2-7, with TRBD1 matching over 7 bases. The V gene end was trimmed by 4 bases and the J gene end by 7 bases; junction bases not matched to a gene: 7. The germline V gene encodes CDR1 SGHTA and CDR2 FQGNSA. The length of the CDR3 is 13 residues. CDR3: CASSSLDRVEQYF. The CDR3 coding sequence is TGTGCCAGCAGCTCCTTAGACAGGGTTGAGCAGTACTTC.

The J gene is TRBJ2-5, the V gene TRBV7-3; D ambiguous. The CDR3 length is 13 residues. Germline values: CDR1 SGHTA, CDR2 FQGTGA. Trimming pared 4 bases from V and 4 bases from J, leaving 10 bases between. For the CDR3, the DNA is TGTGCCAGCAGCTCCTCTCCATTAGAGACCCAGTACTTC. Translated, it gives CASSSSPLETQYF.

The V call is TRBV9, the J call TRBJ1-2, with TRBD1 matching 7 bases. Germline CDR1 SGDLS, CDR2 YYNGEE. V lost 2 bases, J lost 10 bases, and 11 bases stayed unmatched. The CDR3 has 14 residues. The CDR3 region has the DNA TGTGCCAGCAGCGTTCTCTCCCAGGGGGTTGACTACACCTTC. Amino acid sequence: CASSVLSQGVDYTF.

This chain connects TRBV6-1 to TRBJ1-6, with TRBD1 matching over 8 bases. With 2 bases clipped from V and 7 bases from J, the junction kept 13 bases outside the gene matches. The CDR3 loop spans 18 amino acids. In germline, CDR1 is MNHNS, CDR2 SASEGT. The CDR3 is CASSESLRVRDRNSPLHF. The CDR3 DNA is TGTGCCAGCAGTGAATCTCTTAGGGTCCGGGACAGGAATTCACCCCTCCACTTT.

There are a few counts of this clone. This chain joins TRBV19 and TRBJ2-5; the match to TRBD1 covers 7 bases. With V trimmed by 5 bases and J by 4 bases, 7 bases remained unmatched. The CDR3 has 14 amino acids. Germline-derived CDR1 and CDR2 are LNHDA and SQIVND (reference sequence). Here the CDR3 DNA reads TGTGCCAGTAGTGGACAGGCCTCCGGAGAGACCCAGTACTTC. Protein sequence: CASSGQASGETQYF.

The chain uses TRBV6-6 and TRBJ2-2, with no clear D. Trimming pared 6 bases from V and 6 bases from J, leaving 14 bases between. Germline V gene data show CDR1 as MNHNY and CDR2 as SVGAGI (reference sequence). This CDR3 comprises 14 residues. CDR3 DNA: TGTGCCAGCAGGACCCTACCACGTGCCGGGGAGCTGTTTTTT. Its translation is CASRTLPRAGELFF.

The V and J genes are TRBV28 and TRBJ1-6; 9 bases line up with TRBD1. The length of the CDR3 is 16 residues. In germline, CDR1 is MDHEN, CDR2 SYDVKM. V gave up 0 bases and J gave up 14 bases; unmatched junction bases: 11. The chain's CDR3 is CASSLWTGGTVGTLHF. The CDR3 nucleotides are TGTGCCAGCAGTTTATGGACAGGGGGGACCGTGGGTACCCTCCACTTT.

The CDR3 sequence: CASSLSVDSETQYF. CDR3 nucleotide sequence: TGTGCCAGCAGCTTATCGGTGGATTCAGAGACCCAGTACTTC. The chain is built from TRBV11-2 and TRBJ2-5; D is ambiguous. CDR3 length: 14 amino acids. Trimming shortened V by 2 bases and J by 4 bases, and 11 bases separated the two germline ends. From germline, CDR1 is SGHAT and CDR2 FQNNGV.

This rearrangement joins TRBV28 to TRBJ2-7; no reliable D call. CDR3 size: 14 residues. The V gene lost 5 bases and the J gene lost 0 bases, with 11 bases spanning the gap. CDR1 is MDHEN, CDR2 SYDVKM, per germline. This CDR3 reads CASSLTESSYEQYF. Written as DNA, the CDR3 is TGTGCCAGCAGTCTAACAGAGAGCTCCTACGAGCAGTACTTC.

This chain connects TRBV9 to TRBJ1-2; 7 positions match TRBD1. The CDR3 sequence is 15 residues long. CDR1 is SGDLS, CDR2 YYNGEE, per germline. After removal of 6 bases from V and 7 bases from J, the junction contained 15 bases not matched to a gene. The CDR3 is CASTTLDRAESGYTF. The CDR3 coding sequence is TGTGCCAGCACCACTCTCGACAGGGCTGAAAGTGGCTACACCTTC.

J is TRBJ1-2 and V is TRBV5-4, with D possibly matching TRBD1 (6 bases). V was clipped by 4 bases and J by 3 bases, with 13 bases between them. The CDR3 runs 14 residues. Germline V gene lookup returns CDR1 SGHNT and CDR2 YYREEE (reference sequence). The CDR3 nucleotides read TGTGCCAGCAGCATCCTCAGGGGCTACTATGGCTACACCTTC. It yields the protein CASSILRGYYGYTF.

This clone came up once. V is TRBV5-6 and J is TRBJ2-7; TRBD1 agrees at 11 bases. V lost 1 base and J lost 4; bases outside the gene matches: 7. The CDR3 sequence is 16 residues long. The germline gives CDR1 SGHDT, CDR2 YYEEEE. In nucleotides, the CDR3 is TGTGCCAGCAGCTTGCCCGCGGGACAGGGGGTTTACGAGCAGTACTTC. It codes for CASSLPAGQGVYEQYF.

This chain links TRBV6-5 with TRBJ1-1; no clear D gene. The CDR3 runs to 13 residues. The ends were cut back, 2 bases at V and 1 base at J, with 5 bases in the middle. Germline V CDR1 and CDR2: MNHEY, SVGAGI. The CDR3 protein is CASSYEGNTEAFF. The CDR3 coding sequence is TGTGCCAGCAGTTACGAGGGGAACACTGAAGCTTTCTTT.